This passage covers 21 T cell receptor beta chains from one sample sequenced in a study of T cells in women clearing cervical HPV infection. Assay: immunoSEQ multiplex PCR; the TCRdb copy retains only in-frame clones and omits some. This sample's table reports tens of thousands of clones. The sequencing sample was made of blood buffy coat. The source is a woman between 18 and 69 years old with a cervical HPV16 infection that either progressed to CIN3+ or cleared (not recorded which).

About this clone: The read stops 3 residues short of the end of the CDR3; the missing end is completed from the germline J gene. The V call is TRBV7-9, the J call TRBJ2-3; D is undetermined. From germline, CDR1 is SEHNR and CDR2 FQNEAQ (reference sequence). V was pared by 5 bases and J by 3 bases, with 9 bases between. The CDR3 has 13 amino acids. CDR3: CASSLRLTDTQYF. The CDR3 DNA, read in part, is TGTGCCAGCAGCCTCAGGCTGACAGATACG. Complete variable domain (other parts from reference TRBV7-9 and TRBJ2-3): DTGVSQNPRHKITKRGQNVTFRCDPISEHNRLYWYRQTLGQGPEFLTYFQNEAQLEKSRLLSDRFSAERPKGSFSTLEIQRTEQGDSAMYLCASSLRLTDTQYFGPGTRLTVL.

For this clone: The CDR3 end falls 3 residues outside the read, so it is completed with the germline J gene. The J gene is TRBJ2-3, the V gene TRBV19; tentatively, D is TRBD2 (6 bases). V lost 5 bases, J lost 2 bases, and 14 bases lay in between. CDR1 LNHDA and CDR2 SQIVND come from the germline V gene (reference sequence). This CDR3 contains 15 residues. The part of the CDR3 DNA that was read is TGTGCCAGTAGTGCCCCCGGGACTTTCACAGATACG. Translating gives CASSAPGTFTDT. The complete CDR3 sequence is CASSAPGTFTDTQYF.

In the case of this clone: Read coverage stops 3 residues before the CDR3 terminus; the germline J gene supplies the remainder. The chain employs TRBV11-1 and TRBJ1-4; D ambiguous. The CDR3 contains 15 residues. Germline CDR1 SGHAT, CDR2 FQDESV (reference sequence). The CDR3: CASSRMQGGNSPLFF. The sequenced part of the CDR3 DNA is TGTGCCAGCAGCCGGATGCAAGGCGGTAATTCACCA.

Regarding this clone: The read ends 3 residues early relative to the CDR3; the germline J gene fills the gap. The chain recombines TRBV20-1 with TRBJ1-2; 10 bases align to TRBD1. There are 17 residues in the CDR3. CDR1 and CDR2 from the germline V gene are DFQATT and SNEGSKA (reference sequence). CDR3 bases read: TGCAGTGCCTGGCGCCGTACCGGGACAGGGGATGGTGCGGGC. Its translation: CSAWRRTGTGDGAG. The CDR3 reads in full as CSAWRRTGTGDGAGYTF.

Note on this clone: Read data end 3 residues before the CDR3 end; the end is taken from the germline J gene. The V and J genes are TRBV19 and TRBJ1-4; a possible D gene is TRBD1 (5 bases). The CDR3 is 13 amino acids. The germline gives CDR1 LNHDA, CDR2 SQIVND (reference sequence). Incomplete CDR3 DNA: TGTGCCAGTAGTCAGCAGGGAGGATCACCA. It yields the protein CASSQQGGSP. In full, the CDR3 is CASSQQGGSPLFF. Looking up the rest from reference TRBV19 and TRBJ1-4 gives the full variable domain: DGGITQSPKYLFRKEGQNVTLSCEQNLNHDAMYWYRQDPGQGLRLIYYSQIVNDFQKGDIAEGYSVSREKKESFPLTVTSAQKNPTAFYLCASSQQGGSPLFFGSGTQLSVL.

With regard to this clone: The sequenced fragment ends 3 residues before the CDR3 boundary, so the rest is inferred from the germline J gene. V is TRBV20-1 and J is TRBJ2-3; TRBD1 matches at 7 bases. CDR1 DFQATT and CDR2 SNEGSKA come from the germline V gene (reference sequence). Trimming removed 4 bases from V and 4 bases from J; junction bases left unmatched: 14. CDR3 length: 16 amino acids. CDR3: CSATPLSDRVADTQYF. The sequenced CDR3 bases are TGCAGTGCTACCCCACTCTCAGACAGGGTGGCAGATACG.

About this clone itself: From the germline J gene comes the end of the CDR3, since the read stops 3 residues before it. The genes are TRBV5-1 and TRBJ2-1; possible D gene TRBD1, 6 bases. With 4 bases removed from V and 6 bases from J, the gap between germline ends came to 14 bases. Per germline, CDR1 SGHRS and CDR2 YFSETQ. This CDR3 has 14 amino acids. CDR3 DNA (partial): TGCGCCAGCAGCCTGGGGGCAGGGCCCAATGAG. Encoded protein: CASSLGAGPNE. The whole CDR3 reads CASSLGAGPNEQFF.

As for this clone: The read finishes 3 residues shy of the CDR3 end, and the germline J gene is used to complete it. The rearrangement uses TRBV13 and TRBJ2-3; a possible D gene is TRBD2 (5 bases). The V and J ends lost 5 bases and 6 bases respectively, with 12 bases between them. CDR3 length: 13 residues. CDR1 PRHDT and CDR2 FYEKMQ come from the germline V gene (reference sequence). CDR3 residues: CASSPDYADTQYF. The sequenced CDR3 bases are TGTGCCAGCAGCCCTGACTACGCCGATACG.

CDR3 DNA (partial): TGTGCCAGCAGTATACGGACAGGGTATAATTCACCC. Protein: CASSIRTGYNSP. The entire CDR3 reads CASSIRTGYNSPLHF. The chain carries TRBV27 and TRBJ1-6; 8 positions agree with TRBD1. The read ends 3 residues before the CDR3 terminus; that terminus is restored from the germline J gene. V was clipped by 5 bases and J by 4 bases; unmatched bases: 4. There are 15 residues in the CDR3. Germline V gives CDR1 MNHEY, CDR2 SMNVEV (reference sequence).

As regards this clone: The read finishes 3 residues shy of the CDR3 end, and the germline J gene is used to complete it. V gene TRBV5-4 combines with J gene TRBJ2-3; D ambiguous. Germline assignment: CDR1 SGHNT and CDR2 YYREEE (reference sequence). The CDR3 has 13 residues. V was pared by 0 bases and J by 5 bases, with 7 bases between. The CDR3 here is CASSLDILDTQYF. CDR3 DNA (partial): TGTGCCAGCAGCTTGGATATCCTAGATACG.

On this clone: The read ends 3 residues before the CDR3 terminus; that terminus is restored from the germline J gene. This chain joins TRBV5-6 and TRBJ1-6, with a tentative D call TRBD1 (6 bases). The CDR3 extends over 14 amino acids. The V end lost 0 bases, the J end lost 7 bases, and 8 bases lay between the germline ends. Germline V gene data show CDR1 as SGHDT and CDR2 as YYEEEE. The sequenced CDR3 bases are TGTGCCAGCAGCTTGGACAGGGCGAATTCACCC. It translates to CASSLDRANSP. The entire CDR3 sequence reads CASSLDRANSPLHF.

As regards this clone: The CDR3 end falls 3 residues outside the read, so it is completed with the germline J gene. The chain combines TRBV4-2 with TRBJ2-2, with 9 bases lining up with TRBD2. The CDR3 length is 15 residues. Germline CDR1 is LGHNA and CDR2 is YNFKEQ. V lost 3 bases to trimming and J lost 4 bases; unmatched junction nucleotides: 3. The part of the CDR3 DNA that was read is TGTGCCAGCAGCCACCCGCGGGGGGGCACCGGGGAG. Amino acids: CASSHPRGGTGE. The entire CDR3 is CASSHPRGGTGELFF.

Regarding this clone: The CDR3 end lies 3 residues beyond the end of the read and is filled in from the germline J gene. Other DNA sequences in the sample encode the same CDR3. The chain couples TRBV6-1 to TRBJ1-3, with a weak D call TRBD1 (6 bases). This CDR3 contains 14 residues. Germline V lookup: CDR1 MNHNS, CDR2 SASEGT. V gave up 2 bases and J gave up 2 bases, with 7 bases separating them. CDR3 bases read: TGTGCCAGCAGTGAATCAGGGGCTGGAAACACC. It is translated as CASSESGAGNT. The full CDR3 is CASSESGAGNTIYF.

On this clone: The read ends 3 residues before the CDR3 terminus; that terminus is restored from the germline J gene. The rearrangement joins TRBV6-1 to TRBJ1-2; TRBD1 matches at 9 bases. Germline V gene data show CDR1 as MNHNS and CDR2 as SASEGT. The CDR3 has 14 residues. V gave up 2 bases and J gave up 5 bases; unmatched junction bases: 3. The part of the CDR3 DNA that was read is TGTGCCAGCAGTGAATACGACAGGGGGTATGGC. This encodes CASSEYDRGYG. The full CDR3 protein reads CASSEYDRGYGYTF.

With respect to this clone: The CDR3 goes on 3 residues after the read ends, and that part is filled in from the germline J gene. The rearrangement joins TRBV6-2 or TRBV6-3 to TRBJ1-2; the D gene is possibly TRBD1 (6 bases). Germline V lookup: CDR1 MNHEY, CDR2 SVGEGT. This CDR3 is 12 amino acids long. The CDR3 sequence: CASSSDSYDYTF. The part of the CDR3 DNA that was read is TGTGCCAGCAGCTCGGACAGCTACGAC.

A note on this clone: Read data end 3 residues before the CDR3 end; the end is taken from the germline J gene. The chain is built from TRBV11-3 and TRBJ2-3, with 8 nucleotides matching TRBD2. Losses at the gene ends were 1 base for V and 4 bases for J; bases not matched to a gene: 1. CDR1 SGHNT and CDR2 YENEEA come from the germline V gene. The CDR3 is 14 residues long. CDR3 sequence reads: CASSLVAGSDTQYF. CDR3 bases read: TGTGCCAGCAGCTTAGTAGCGGGGTCAGATACG.

With respect to this clone: Coverage ceases 3 residues before the CDR3 finishes, and the germline J gene fills in the end. The V gene is TRBV18, the J gene TRBJ2-2; D is perhaps TRBD2 (5 bases). The germline V gene has CDR1 KGHSH and CDR2 LQKENI. V gave up 3 bases and J gave up 4 bases, with 9 bases separating them. The CDR3 covers 14 residues. The part of the CDR3 DNA that was read is TGTGCCAGCTCACCGGCAGGAGGCACCGGGGAG. This codes for CASSPAGGTGE. The complete CDR3 reads CASSPAGGTGELFF.

Turning to this clone: The CDR3 goes on 3 residues after the read ends, and that part is filled in from the germline J gene. The rearrangement links TRBV7-8 to TRBJ2-3; possible D gene TRBD2, 6 bases. The V and J ends lost 5 bases and 3 bases respectively, with 12 bases between them. Germline CDR1 is SGHVS and CDR2 is FQNEAQ. The CDR3 contains 14 residues. The sequenced part of the CDR3 DNA is TGTGCCAGCAGCCACGGGACTGCAACAGATACG. It codes for CASSHGTATDT. The whole CDR3 region reads CASSHGTATDTQYF.

About this clone itself: Read sequence stops 3 residues before the CDR3 end, and the germline J gene provides the missing end. The chain has TRBV4-2 and TRBJ2-2, with 13 nucleotides matching TRBD2. V lost 0 bases and J lost 6; bases outside the gene matches: 1. Germline V lookup: CDR1 LGHNA, CDR2 YNFKEQ. CDR3 size: 16 residues. The CDR3 here is CASSQDTSGGAGELFF. CDR3 DNA (partial): TGTGCCAGCAGCCAAGATACTAGCGGGGGGGCCGGGGAG.

About this clone itself: Other DNA variants within this sample encode the same CDR3. The CDR3: CAISAGTGSSGNTIYF. Partial CDR3 DNA: TGTGCCATCAGTGCCGGGACAGGGAGCTCTGGAAACACC. V and J are TRBV10-3 and TRBJ1-3; 9 nucleotides match TRBD1. The read gets to within 3 residues of the CDR3 end, and the germline J gene fills in the rest. Per germline, CDR1 ENHRY and CDR2 SYGVKD. After removal of 4 bases from V and 0 bases from J, the junction contained 4 bases not matched to a gene. CDR3 length equals 16 residues.

The covered CDR3 bases are TGTGCCAGCAGTGTTAGCCCTCTATTTGGGGCTTCTAACTATGGC. Its translation is CASSVSPLFGASNYG. The complete CDR3 protein is CASSVSPLFGASNYGYTF. The chain has TRBV2 and TRBJ1-2; TRBD1 is a possible D gene (5 bases). Read data end 3 residues before the CDR3 end; the end is taken from the germline J gene. The CDR3 runs 18 residues. Trimming removed 4 bases at V and 0 bases at J, with 21 bases between. Germline lookup yields CDR1 SNHLY and CDR2 FYNNEI.